This T cell receptor (beta chain) was documented in a study of blood T cell repertoires in COVID-19. Study-wide context: Samples came from the United States, Italy and Spain, spanning acute and convalescent COVID-19. Sample material is recorded as cDNA or gDNA derived from T cells, B-cell-depleted T cells, or PBMCs.

Germline V gene sequence: CDR1 WSHSY, CDR2 SAAADI. V was cut by 4 bases and J by 10 bases, with 10 bases left in between. The CDR3 has 12 residues. Per the study methods: Reference gene primer amplification in the assay estimated nucleated cell counts. Profiling relied on immunoSEQ multiplex PCR, and the TCRdb table lists in-frame clones only, not all of them. From that table come the V and J calls and clone size; the DNA was used to work out D and trimming. Here the sample spans around 270,000 clones, around 89% being singletons. The gene calls are TRBV10-2 and TRBJ2-2, with D maybe TRBD2 (5 bases). The receptor's source is a man aged 35 to 55 with acute or convalescent COVID-19. Specimen: peripheral blood. In nucleotides, the CDR3 is TGCGCCAGCAGTGGGTCCCTAGCGGAGCTGTTTTTT. Protein sequence: CASSGSLAELFF.